This TCR beta chain was retrieved from a study of blood T cell repertoires in COVID-19. Study-wide background: Researchers got acute and convalescent COVID-19 samples from the United States, Italy and Spain.

Per the original data handling: Estimation of nucleated cell counts was performed using reference gene primer amplification. TCRdb keeps only in-frame clones here, not all; method: immunoSEQ multiplex PCR. The D gene and trimming were derived from the DNA, and the V and J assignments and clone size from that table. The table lists about 110,000 clones, roughly four fifths of them singletons, with 6% to 6.5% in the top ten. The length of the CDR3 is 13 residues. Unmatched junction bases numbered 5, after V lost 6 bases and J lost 4 bases. The sample holds one count of this clone. Distinct nucleotide sequences in the sample also encode this CDR3.

The chain is built from TRBV12-3 or TRBV12-4 and TRBJ2-5; 7 bases are a match to TRBD1. Sample: peripheral blood. The TCR sequence derives from a man older than 75 with COVID-19, enrolled during active disease. DNA of the CDR3: TGTGCCAGCAGCCGACAGGGTGGAGAGACCCAGTACTTC. Its protein is CASSRQGGETQYF.